This T cell receptor (beta chain) was identified in a study of blood T cell repertoires in COVID-19. Study in general: Nucleic acid was either cDNA or gDNA, and it came from T cells, B-cell-depleted T cells, or PBMCs.

As processed by the authors: For nucleated cells, counts were estimated from reference gene primer amplification. Clones were read by immunoSEQ multiplex PCR, and TCRdb kept only the in-frame ones, dropping some. The V and J calls and clone size were taken over from that table, and D and trimming were inferred from the DNA. This table holds almost 400,000 clones, roughly 90% found once. Participants reported their clinical history, and cohort assignment relied on those reports. This receptor was obtained from a woman aged 25 to 39 with acute COVID-19. The sample comprised PBMCs or T cells enriched from blood (not recorded which).

The CDR3: CASSQDAGGYTEAFF. CDR3 sequence (DNA): TGTGCCAGCAGCCAAGACGCAGGGGGCTACACTGAAGCTTTCTTT. This chain joins TRBV3-1 (or the pseudogene TRBV3-2) and TRBJ1-1; 8 bases are shared with TRBD1. The V gene end was trimmed by 0 bases and the J gene end by 3 bases; junction bases not matched to a gene: 3. CDR1 and CDR2 from the germline V gene are LGHDT and YNNKEL (reference sequence). CDR3 length: 15 amino acids.